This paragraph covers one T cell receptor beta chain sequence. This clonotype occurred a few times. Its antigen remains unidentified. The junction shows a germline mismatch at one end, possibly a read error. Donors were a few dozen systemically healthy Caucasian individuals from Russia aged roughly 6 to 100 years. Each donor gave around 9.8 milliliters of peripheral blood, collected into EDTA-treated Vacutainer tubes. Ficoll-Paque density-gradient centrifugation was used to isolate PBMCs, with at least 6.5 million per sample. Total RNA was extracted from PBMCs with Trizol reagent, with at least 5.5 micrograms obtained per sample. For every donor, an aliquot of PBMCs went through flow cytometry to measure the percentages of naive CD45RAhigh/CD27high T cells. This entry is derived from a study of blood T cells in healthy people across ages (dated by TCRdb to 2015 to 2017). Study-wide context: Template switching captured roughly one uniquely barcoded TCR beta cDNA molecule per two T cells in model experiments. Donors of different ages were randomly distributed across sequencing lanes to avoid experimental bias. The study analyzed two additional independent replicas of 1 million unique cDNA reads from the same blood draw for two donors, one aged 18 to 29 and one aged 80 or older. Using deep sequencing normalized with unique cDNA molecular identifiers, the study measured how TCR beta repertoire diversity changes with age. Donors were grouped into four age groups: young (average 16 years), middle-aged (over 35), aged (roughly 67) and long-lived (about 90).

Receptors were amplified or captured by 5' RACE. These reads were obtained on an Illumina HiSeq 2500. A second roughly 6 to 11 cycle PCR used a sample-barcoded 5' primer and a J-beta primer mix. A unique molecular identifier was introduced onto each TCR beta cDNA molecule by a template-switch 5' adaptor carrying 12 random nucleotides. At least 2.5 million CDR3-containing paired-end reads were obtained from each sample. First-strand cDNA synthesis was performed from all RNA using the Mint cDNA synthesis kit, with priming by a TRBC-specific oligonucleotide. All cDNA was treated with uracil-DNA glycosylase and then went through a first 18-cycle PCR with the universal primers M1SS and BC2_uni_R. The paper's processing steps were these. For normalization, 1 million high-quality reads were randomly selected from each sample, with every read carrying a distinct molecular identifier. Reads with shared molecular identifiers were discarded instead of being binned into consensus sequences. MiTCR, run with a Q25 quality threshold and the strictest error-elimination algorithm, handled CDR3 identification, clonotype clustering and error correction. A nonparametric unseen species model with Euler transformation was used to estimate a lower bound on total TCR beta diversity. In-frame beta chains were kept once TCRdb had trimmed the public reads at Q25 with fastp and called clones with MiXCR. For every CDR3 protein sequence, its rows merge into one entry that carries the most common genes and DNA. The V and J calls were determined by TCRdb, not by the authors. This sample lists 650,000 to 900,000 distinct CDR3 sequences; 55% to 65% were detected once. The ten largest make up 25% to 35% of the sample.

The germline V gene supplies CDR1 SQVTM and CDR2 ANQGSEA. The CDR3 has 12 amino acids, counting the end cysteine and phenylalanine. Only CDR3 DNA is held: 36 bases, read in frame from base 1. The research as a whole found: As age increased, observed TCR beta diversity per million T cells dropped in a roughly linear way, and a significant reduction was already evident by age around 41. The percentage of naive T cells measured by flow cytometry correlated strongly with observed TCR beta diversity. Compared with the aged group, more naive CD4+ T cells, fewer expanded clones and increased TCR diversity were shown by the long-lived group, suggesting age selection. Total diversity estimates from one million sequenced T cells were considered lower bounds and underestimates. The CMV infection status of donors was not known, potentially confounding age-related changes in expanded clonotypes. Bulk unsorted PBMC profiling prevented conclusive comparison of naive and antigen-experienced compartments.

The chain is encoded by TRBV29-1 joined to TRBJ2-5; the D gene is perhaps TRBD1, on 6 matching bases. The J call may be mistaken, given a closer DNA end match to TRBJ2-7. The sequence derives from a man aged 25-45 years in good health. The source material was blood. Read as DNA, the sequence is TGCAGCGTCGTGGACAGTTCCTCCGAGCAGTACTTC. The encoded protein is CSVVDSSSEQYF.